This T cell receptor beta chain comes out of a study of technical replicates of blood from a handful of donors. The protocol was immunoSEQ multiplex PCR, while the TCRdb copy is restricted to in-frame clones and leaves out a portion. The sample contains almost 55,000 clones, 94% of which appear only once. The sequenced sample consisted of T cells isolated from PBMCs. This TCR was recovered from a human donor in good health.

This CDR3 reads CASSLEGLAGVQETQYF. In nucleotides, the CDR3 is TGTGCCAGCAGTTTAGAGGGTCTAGCGGGGGTCCAAGAGACCCAGTACTTC. The chain links TRBV28 to TRBJ2-5; 10 bases fit TRBD2. The CDR3 has 17 amino acids. Unmatched junction bases numbered 7, after V lost 2 bases and J lost 1 base. Germline CDR1 MDHEN, CDR2 SYDVKM.